These 6 T cell receptor beta chains came from one sample sequenced in a study of PD-1 blockade in classical Hodgkin lymphoma. Libraries were prepared by immunoSEQ multiplex PCR; TCRdb keeps only in-frame clonotypes and omits some of them. Of around 65,000 clones listed, about nine tenths are singletons. Relapses following autologous stem cell transplantation were seen in all patients, with brentuximab vedotin exposure varying. The sequenced sample was peripheral blood mononuclear cells (PBMCs), obtained at baseline. These TCRs come from a human donor with classical Hodgkin lymphoma.

V gene TRBV6-1 combines with J gene TRBJ1-6; possibly TRBD1 for D (6 bases). This CDR3 has 14 residues. V was pared by 8 bases and J by 5 bases, with 13 bases between. CDR1 and CDR2 from the germline V gene are MNHNS and SASEGT. The CDR3 DNA reads as TGTGCCAGCGGCCCGGACAGCGATAATTCACCCCTCCACTTT. It codes for CASGPDSDNSPLHF.

This rearrangement joins TRBV2 to TRBJ2-7; 7 bases fit TRBD1. V lost 2 bases to trimming and J lost 0 bases; unmatched junction nucleotides: 10. The CDR3 is 17 amino acids. CDR1 and CDR2 (germline): SNHLY, FYNNEI. This CDR3 is CASSEPNRGVSSYEQYF. The CDR3 nucleotides are TGTGCCAGCAGTGAACCAAACAGGGGTGTGAGCTCCTACGAGCAGTACTTC.

This rearrangement joins TRBV5-4 to TRBJ1-2; tentatively, D is TRBD1 (6 bases). CDR1 and CDR2 (germline): SGHNT, YYREEE (reference sequence). The CDR3 contains 14 residues. V was shortened by 4 bases and J by 8 bases, with 18 bases between the two germline ends. Here the CDR3 reads CASSASQGIRGYTF. In DNA form, the CDR3 reads TGTGCCAGCAGCGCCTCACAGGGTATAAGAGGCTACACCTTC.

The rearrangement joins TRBV4-2 to TRBJ2-2; D is unresolved. Trimming removed 6 bases from V and 1 base from J, with 6 bases in between. The CDR3 loop spans 13 amino acids. In germline, CDR1 is LGHNA, CDR2 YNFKEQ. CDR3 coding DNA: TGTGCCAGCAGTAGTTTGAACACCGGGGAGCTGTTTTTT. Residues: CASSSLNTGELFF.

The chain uses TRBV19 and TRBJ1-1; D is uncertain. Looked up from germline, CDR1 is LNHDA and CDR2 is SQIVND (reference sequence). The CDR3 spans 13 residues. V was shortened by 4 bases and J by 0 bases, with 6 bases between the two germline ends. CDR3 bases: TGTGCCAGTAGTAAGAGGGTGAACACTGAAGCTTTCTTT. It translates to CASSKRVNTEAFF.

The J gene is TRBJ2-7, the V gene TRBV7-9, with unresolved D. Germline values: CDR1 SEHNR, CDR2 FQNEAQ (reference sequence). The CDR3 is 15 residues long. V was trimmed by 5 bases and J by 1 base, leaving 15 bases between them. The CDR3 loop is CASSPRLMISYEQYF. In DNA form, the CDR3 reads TGTGCCAGCAGCCCACGGCTCATGATTTCCTACGAGCAGTACTTC.